A single sample gave rise to the 20 T cell receptor beta chains below, sequenced in a study of molecular identifiers for immune sequencing clone quantification. Each CDR3 protein is one row after TCRdb ran MiXCR on the PCR reads. The repertoire holds 97,000 or so distinct CDR3 sequences, under 40% seen once, with over 8% in the top ten. Sequencing was performed on naive CD8+ T cells from blood, with Jurkat cell RNA spiked in. Subset denoted: FACS-sorted CD8+CD4-CCR7+CD45RA+ naive T cells. These receptors all come from a human donor in good health. Some libraries in this study had Jurkat cell RNA spiked in.

Note on this clonotype: With a much larger clone just one base away, this may be a read error. CDR3 in DNA: TGTGCCAGCAACCTCGGTAACGAGCAGTACTTC. Its protein is CASNLGNEQYF. This sequence joins TRBV5-6 and TRBJ2-7; D gene unclear. This CDR3 has 11 amino acids. The V and J ends lost 6 bases and 5 bases respectively, with 9 bases between them. Germline V gene data show CDR1 as SGHDT and CDR2 as YYEEEE.

Turning to this clonotype: Since a much larger clone is just one base distant, this may be a read error. This chain joins TRBV7-6 and TRBJ2-2, with D tentatively TRBD1 or TRBD2 (5 bases each). The CDR3 contains 13 residues. Germline CDR1 and CDR2: SGHVS and FNYEAQ. CDR3: CASSPVGAGELLF. The CDR3 region has the DNA TGTGCCAGCAGCCCAGTTGGGGCCGGGGAGCTGCTTTTT.

The chain is built from TRBV7-8 and TRBJ2-6; D not certain. The germline V gene encodes CDR1 SGHVS and CDR2 FQNEAQ. V dropped 11 bases and J dropped 0 bases, with 8 bases sitting between them. There are 13 residues in the CDR3. The CDR3 spells CAFRSSGANVLTF. As DNA, the CDR3 is TGTGCCTTCAGAAGCTCTGGGGCCAACGTCCTGACTTTC.

The chain employs TRBV7-9 and TRBJ2-1; possibly TRBD2 for D (6 bases). Trimming removed 5 bases from V and 7 bases from J, with 15 bases in between. Germline V gene data show CDR1 as SEHNR and CDR2 as FQNEAQ (reference sequence). The length of the CDR3 is 14 residues. The CDR3 coding sequence is TGTGCCAGCAGCATCCCGACTAGTGCGAATGAGCAGTTCTTC. Its translation: CASSIPTSANEQFF.

There are a few counts of this clonotype. A clone one base away is much larger, so this may be a read error. The chain couples TRBV28 to TRBJ2-7; D unresolved. This CDR3 has 13 amino acids. Germline lookup yields CDR1 MDHEN and CDR2 SYDVKM. CDR3 sequence (DNA): TGTGCCAGCAGTCCGACCCTGGGCTACGGGCAGTACTTC. It encodes CASSPTLGYGQYF.

As for this clonotype: This CDR3 fails to terminate in the conserved phenylalanine or tryptophan, so it likely reflects a read error. This chain connects TRBV10-3 to TRBJ2-7, with D possibly TRBD2 on 5 matching bases. From germline, CDR1 is ENHRY and CDR2 SYGVKD. The length of the CDR3 is 12 residues. This CDR3 is CAISDSSSEQYI. The CDR3 DNA is TGCGCCATCAGTGATTCTAGCAGCGAGCAGTACATC.

In regard to this clonotype: It may be a read error: a sequence one base away is much more abundant. The rearrangement uses TRBV28 and TRBJ1-5; a weak D match, TRBD1 (5 bases). The CDR3 has 14 amino acids. Looked up from germline, CDR1 is MDHEN and CDR2 is SYDVKM. Between the trimmed V and J ends, which lost 1 base and 7 bases, there was a span of 11 bases. The CDR3 DNA reads TGTGCCAGCAGTTTATTGGGGGGTGCCCAGCCCCAGCATTTT. Translated, it gives CASSLLGGAQPQHF.

By sample fraction, this clonotype is medium-sized. V usage is TRBV7-9 and J usage is TRBJ2-5; D is ambiguous. Germline V gives CDR1 SEHNR, CDR2 FQNEAQ (reference sequence). Trimming took 3 bases from V and 4 from J, leaving 9 bases between them. The CDR3 covers 13 residues. CDR3 sequence (DNA): TGTGCCAGCAGCTTCGAGGTCGGAGAGACCCAGTACTTC. Translated: CASSFEVGETQYF. The complete variable domain, with remaining parts taken from reference TRBV7-9 and TRBJ2-5, reads DTGVSQNPRHKITKRGQNVTFRCDPISEHNRLYWYRQTLGQGPEFLTYFQNEAQLEKSRLLSDRFSAERPKGSFSTLEIQRTEQGDSAMYLCASSFEVGETQYFGPGTRLLVL.

V is TRBV6-2 or TRBV6-3 and J is TRBJ1-1; D might be TRBD1 (6 bases). The V end was cut by 6 bases, the J end by 4 bases, with 12 bases between. The CDR3 runs 13 residues. Germline CDR1 is MNHEY and CDR2 is SVGEGT. CDR3: CASSITGTTEAFF. CDR3 nucleotide sequence: TGTGCCAGCAGCATAACAGGGACCACTGAAGCTTTCTTT.

On this clonotype: A much more abundant neighbour one base away suggests this may be a read error. The CDR3 DNA sequence: TGTGCCAGCAGCAGTAGCGGGACTCGCTCCTACGATGAGCAGTTCTTC. This sequence encodes CASSSSGTRSYDEQFF. The chain recombines TRBV11-2 with TRBJ2-1, with 8 bases matching TRBD2. CDR3 length: 16 amino acids. The V gene's germline CDR1 is SGHAT and CDR2 FQNNGV.

This clonotype was observed at least ten times. V is TRBV28 and J is TRBJ2-2, with D perhaps TRBD1 (6 bases). The germline CDR1 and CDR2 sequences are MDHEN and SYDVKM. The CDR3 runs to 14 residues. Deletions cut 3 bases from V and 3 bases from J, with 8 bases between. CDR3 sequence: CASSFTGYTGELFF. The DNA for the CDR3 is TGTGCCAGCAGTTTCACAGGGTACACCGGGGAGCTGTTTTTT.

In its sample, this clonotype was seen a few times. This chain uses TRBV9 with TRBJ2-5; D is possibly TRBD2 (5 bases). Germline CDR1 reads SGDLS; CDR2 reads YYNGEE. V was clipped by 0 bases and J by 5 bases, with 11 bases between them. The CDR3 runs 14 residues. The CDR3 region has the DNA TGTGCCAGCAGCGTAGGAGGAGGTGTGGAGACCCAGTACTTC. It codes for CASSVGGGVETQYF. Looking up the rest from reference TRBV9 and TRBJ2-5 gives the full variable domain: DSGVTQTPKHLITATGQRVTLRCSPRSGDLSVYWYQQSLDQGLQFLIQYYNGEERAKGNILERFSAQQFPDLHSELNLSSLELGDSALYFCASSVGGGVETQYFGPGTRLLVL.

This clonotype was counted a single time. DNA of the CDR3: TGCAGTGCCTGCCCCCTAGGGACAGACAACGAGCAGTACTTC. Translating it yields CSACPLGTDNEQYF. This chain links TRBV20-1 with TRBJ2-7; TRBD1 aligns across 7 bases. Per germline, CDR1 DFQATT and CDR2 SNEGSKA (reference sequence). The trim removed 6 bases at V and 5 bases at J, leaving 13 bases unmatched. The CDR3 has 14 amino acids.

This clonotype was counted at least ten times. V and J are TRBV19 and TRBJ1-4; tentatively, D is TRBD1 (5 bases). Trimming took off 6 bases at V and 3 bases at J, with 14 bases between the two ends. The V gene's germline CDR1 is LNHDA and CDR2 SQIVND (reference sequence). The length of the CDR3 is 15 residues. CDR3 in DNA: TGTGCCAGTAGCCAAAGGGGATCGGCTAATGAAAAACTGTTTTTT. Translating gives CASSQRGSANEKLFF. The variable domain in full, completed from reference TRBV19 and TRBJ1-4, reads DGGITQSPKYLFRKEGQNVTLSCEQNLNHDAMYWYRQDPGQGLRLIYYSQIVNDFQKGDIAEGYSVSREKKESFPLTVTSAQKNPTAFYLCASSQRGSANEKLFFGSGTQLSVL.

This clonotype has just a few counts. V and J are TRBV7-6 and TRBJ1-1; 9 positions agree with TRBD1. V was clipped by 5 bases and J by 6 bases; unmatched bases: 4. Germline loops: CDR1 SGHVS, CDR2 FNYEAQ. The CDR3 runs 13 residues. The CDR3 protein is CASSTDRGAEAFF. CDR3 DNA sequence: TGTGCCAGCAGCACCGACAGGGGGGCTGAAGCTTTCTTT.

A few counts support this clonotype. This rearrangement joins TRBV29-1 to TRBJ2-7; TRBD2 might be the D (5 bases). V was cut by 6 bases and J by 6 bases, with 21 bases left in between. Germline loops: CDR1 SQVTM, CDR2 ANQGSEA. The CDR3 contains 14 residues. The CDR3 DNA reads TGCAGCGTGATGCATCCTGGACTCCCGAGCGAGCAGTACTTC. Protein product: CSVMHPGLPSEQYF.

V and J are TRBV11-2 and TRBJ2-1, with 7 positions matching TRBD1. CDR1 is SGHAT, CDR2 FQNNGV, per germline. J lost 8 bases, V lost 2 bases, and 9 bases had no gene match. The CDR3 extends over 15 amino acids. This CDR3 is CASSLSPTGSDEQFF. Written as DNA, the CDR3 is TGTGCCAGCAGCTTAAGCCCGACAGGGTCGGATGAGCAGTTCTTC. Complete variable domain (other parts from reference TRBV11-2 and TRBJ2-1): EAGVAQSPRYKIIEKRQSVAFWCNPISGHATLYWYQQILGQGPKLLIQFQNNGVVDDSQLPKDRFSAERLKGVDSTLKIQPAKLEDSAVYLCASSLSPTGSDEQFFGPGTRLTVL.

This clonotype was observed a few times. V is TRBV29-1 and J is TRBJ1-4; the match to TRBD1 covers 8 bases. V shed 2 bases and J 8 bases; nucleotides not matched to a gene: 10. The length of the CDR3 is 15 residues. Germline V CDR1 and CDR2: SQVTM, ANQGSEA. CDR3 in DNA: TGCAGCGTTGAAAGGCGCGGACAGGGAGGAGAAAAACTGTTTTTT. This gives the protein CSVERRGQGGEKLFF.

Ten or more counts support this clonotype. V gene TRBV29-1 combines with J gene TRBJ1-1; D gene ambiguous. CDR1 is SQVTM, CDR2 ANQGSEA, per germline. This CDR3 is built from 11 residues. V was clipped by 7 bases and J by 0 bases, with 6 bases between them. In nucleotides, the CDR3 is TGCAGCGGATTCCTGAACACTGAAGCTTTCTTT. Protein product: CSGFLNTEAFF.

The CDR3 sequence is CASSPIRDKRKTQYF. The DNA of the CDR3 is TGTGCCAGCAGTCCTATCCGGGACAAACGGAAGACCCAGTACTTC. The chain carries TRBV27 and TRBJ2-5; tentative D call: TRBD1 (6 bases). V lost 5 bases and J 6 bases, leaving 19 bases between the germline ends. The germline V gene has CDR1 MNHEY and CDR2 SMNVEV (reference sequence). The CDR3 spans 15 residues.